These 5 T cell receptor beta chains came from one sample sequenced in a study of blood T cells in healthy people across ages. PCR was performed a second time for 7 to 11 cycles using a sample-barcoded 5' primer and a J-beta primer mix. TCRdb analysed the 5' RACE reads with MiXCR anew, one entry per CDR3 protein. Of 1.5 million to 2 million distinct CDR3 sequences listed, approximately 28% were seen once; the top ten hold 7.7%. The sequencing input was blood. The receptor set was obtained from a woman aged 30 to 39 in good health.

V and J are TRBV30 and TRBJ1-6; the D is unclear. The V end was cut by 4 bases, the J end by 0 bases, with 10 bases between. Germline CDR1 and CDR2: GTSNPN and SVGIG (reference sequence). The CDR3 runs to 15 residues. CDR3 nucleotide sequence: TGTGCCTGGAAGGGCAGCCTCTCCTATAATTCACCCCTCCACTTT. Protein product: CAWKGSLSYNSPLHF.

This clonotype was recorded a few times. V is TRBV5-1 and J is TRBJ1-2; TRBD1 matches at 7 bases. V dropped 0 bases and J dropped 10; count of bases not matched to a gene: 9. This CDR3 contains 14 residues. Germline assignment: CDR1 SGHRS and CDR2 YFSETQ. The CDR3 coding sequence is TGCGCCAGCAGCTTGGACCCGACAGGGACCCACTACACCTTC. Protein sequence: CASSLDPTGTHYTF.

The genes are TRBV12-3 or TRBV12-4 and TRBJ1-5; 7 bases agree with TRBD1. This CDR3 contains 14 residues. The V and J ends lost 6 bases and 0 bases, in that order; junction bases with no gene match: 2. DNA of the CDR3: TGTGCCAGCAGGTGGACAGGTAGCAATCAGCCCCAGCATTTT. Residues: CASRWTGSNQPQHF.

CDR3 residues: CAISPLSLSTDTQYF. In nucleotides, the CDR3 is TGTGCCATCTCCCCCCTCAGCTTGAGCACAGATACGCAGTATTTT. The chain joins TRBV10-3 to TRBJ2-3; D remains ambiguous. Germline V gene data show CDR1 as ENHRY and CDR2 as SYGVKD. The CDR3 is 15 amino acids. Between the trimmed V and J ends, which lost 8 bases and 0 bases, there was a span of 15 bases.

This clonotype was picked up a small number of times. The genes are TRBV4-3 and TRBJ2-1; a weak D match, TRBD2 (6 bases). The germline gives CDR1 LGHNA, CDR2 YSLEER. CDR3 length equals 15 residues. The ends were cut back, 0 bases at V and 5 bases at J, with 11 bases in the middle. The DNA of the CDR3 is TGCGCCAGCAGCCAAGATAAAGGCGGGAACAATGAGCAGTTCTTC. It specifies CASSQDKGGNNEQFF.